Sequencing of this TCR beta chain was carried out in a study of blood T cell repertoires in COVID-19. Study-level information: There were acute and convalescent COVID-19 samples, and they came from the United States, Italy and Spain. Nucleic acid was either cDNA or gDNA, and it came from T cells, B-cell-depleted T cells, or PBMCs.

V was shortened by 5 bases and J by 3 bases, with 10 bases between the two germline ends. The germline gives CDR1 KGHSH, CDR2 LQKENI. The CDR3 is made up of 14 amino acids. Original data processing: Amplification of reference gene primers provided the estimated nucleated cell counts. Only in-frame clones appear in the TCRdb table, and some are missing; sequencing was by immunoSEQ multiplex PCR. From that table come the V and J calls and clone size; the DNA was used to work out D and trimming. The profile shows some 93,000 clones, 70% to 85% of them singletons. The rearrangement links TRBV18 to TRBJ2-2; D is ambiguous. The TCR comes from a man aged 65 to 79 with acute or convalescent COVID-19. Specimen: peripheral blood. DNA for the CDR3: TGTGCCAGCTCAACTACTATTCACACCGGGGAGCTGTTTTTT. As protein: CASSTTIHTGELFF. The full variable domain, its missing parts supplied by reference TRBV18 and TRBJ2-2, is NAGVMQNPRHLVRRRGQEARLRCSPMKGHSHVYWYRQLPEEGLKFMVYLQKENIIDESGMPKERFSAEFPKEGPSILRIQQVVRGDSAAYFCASSTTIHTGELFFGEGSRLTVL.